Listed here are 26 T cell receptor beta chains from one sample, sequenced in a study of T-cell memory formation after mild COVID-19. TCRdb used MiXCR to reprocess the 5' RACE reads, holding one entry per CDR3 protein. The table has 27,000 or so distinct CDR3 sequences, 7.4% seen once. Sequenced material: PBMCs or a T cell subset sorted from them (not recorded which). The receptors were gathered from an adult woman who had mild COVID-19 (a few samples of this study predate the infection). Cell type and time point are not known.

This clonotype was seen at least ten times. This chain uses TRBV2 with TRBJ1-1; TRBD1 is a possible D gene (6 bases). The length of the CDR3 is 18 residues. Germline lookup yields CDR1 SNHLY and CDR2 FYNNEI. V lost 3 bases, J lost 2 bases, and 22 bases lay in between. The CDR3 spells CASSERGGTGMANTEAFF. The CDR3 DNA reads TGTGCCAGCAGTGAGCGGGGGGGCACAGGGATGGCAAACACTGAAGCTTTCTTT.

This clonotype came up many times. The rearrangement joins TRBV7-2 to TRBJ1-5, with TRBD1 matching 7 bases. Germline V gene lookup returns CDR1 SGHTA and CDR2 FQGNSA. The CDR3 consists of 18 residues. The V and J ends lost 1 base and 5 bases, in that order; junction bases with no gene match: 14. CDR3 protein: CASSLGRGRTGPYQPQHF. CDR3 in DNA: TGTGCCAGCAGCTTAGGGCGGGGCAGGACAGGACCCTATCAGCCCCAGCATTTT.

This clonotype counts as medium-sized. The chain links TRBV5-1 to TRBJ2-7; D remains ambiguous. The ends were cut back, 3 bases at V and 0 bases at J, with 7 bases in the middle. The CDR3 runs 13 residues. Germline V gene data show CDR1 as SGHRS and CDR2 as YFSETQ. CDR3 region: CASSSTVSYEQYF. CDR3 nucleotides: TGCGCCAGCAGCTCTACAGTCTCCTACGAGCAGTACTTC.

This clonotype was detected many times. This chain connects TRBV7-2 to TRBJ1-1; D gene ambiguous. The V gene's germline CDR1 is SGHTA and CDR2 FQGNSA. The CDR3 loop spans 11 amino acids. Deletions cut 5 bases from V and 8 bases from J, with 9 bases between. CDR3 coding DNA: TGTGCCAGCAGCCACTTTGCCGAAGCTTTCTTT. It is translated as CASSHFAEAFF.

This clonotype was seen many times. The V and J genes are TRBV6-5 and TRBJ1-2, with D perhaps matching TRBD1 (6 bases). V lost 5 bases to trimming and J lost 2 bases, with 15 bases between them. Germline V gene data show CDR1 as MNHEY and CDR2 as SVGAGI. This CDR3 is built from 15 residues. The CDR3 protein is CASSLTLQGNYGYTF. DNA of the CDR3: TGTGCCAGCAGTCTCACCCTACAGGGAAACTATGGCTACACCTTC.

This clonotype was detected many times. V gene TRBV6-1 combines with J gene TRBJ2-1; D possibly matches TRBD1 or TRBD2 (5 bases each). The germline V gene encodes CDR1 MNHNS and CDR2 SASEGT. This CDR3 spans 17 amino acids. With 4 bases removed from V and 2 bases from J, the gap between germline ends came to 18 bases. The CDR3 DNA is TGTGCCAGCAGTGCCTCGTCAACGGGGCTTACCTACAATGAGCAGTTCTTC. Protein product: CASSASSTGLTYNEQFF.

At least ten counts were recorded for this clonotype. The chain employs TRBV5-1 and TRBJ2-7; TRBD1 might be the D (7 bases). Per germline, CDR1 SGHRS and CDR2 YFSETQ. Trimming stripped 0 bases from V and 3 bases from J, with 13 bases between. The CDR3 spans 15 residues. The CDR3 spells CASSLESGGGYEQYF. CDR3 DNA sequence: TGCGCCAGCAGCTTGGAGTCAGGGGGAGGCTACGAGCAGTACTTC. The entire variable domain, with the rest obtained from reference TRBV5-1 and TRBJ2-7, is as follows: KAGVTQTPRYLIKTRGQQVTLSCSPISGHRSVSWYQQTPGQGLQFLFEYFSETQRNKGNFPGRFSGRQFSNSRSEMNVSTLELGDSALYLCASSLESGGGYEQYFGPGTRLTVT.

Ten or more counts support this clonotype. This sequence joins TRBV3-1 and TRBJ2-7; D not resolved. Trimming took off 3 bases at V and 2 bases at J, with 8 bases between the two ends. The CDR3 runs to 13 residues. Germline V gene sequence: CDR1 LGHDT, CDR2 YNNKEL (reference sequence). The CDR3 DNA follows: TGTGCCAGCAGCCACCACGGTACCTACGAGCAGTACTTC. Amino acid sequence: CASSHHGTYEQYF.

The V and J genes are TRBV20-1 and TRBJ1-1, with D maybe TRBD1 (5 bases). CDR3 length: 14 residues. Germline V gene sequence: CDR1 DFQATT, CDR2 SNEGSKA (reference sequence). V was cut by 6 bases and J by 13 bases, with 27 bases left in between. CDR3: CSAVRALGMGRGFF. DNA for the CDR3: TGCAGTGCGGTCCGGGCATTAGGGATGGGAAGGGGTTTCTTT.

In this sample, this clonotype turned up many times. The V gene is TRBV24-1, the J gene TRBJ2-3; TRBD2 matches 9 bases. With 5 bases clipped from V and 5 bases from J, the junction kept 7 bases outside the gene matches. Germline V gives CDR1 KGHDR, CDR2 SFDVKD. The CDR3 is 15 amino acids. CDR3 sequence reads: CATSALAGEGDTQYF. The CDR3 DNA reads TGTGCCACCAGTGCATTAGCGGGGGAGGGAGATACGCAGTATTTT.

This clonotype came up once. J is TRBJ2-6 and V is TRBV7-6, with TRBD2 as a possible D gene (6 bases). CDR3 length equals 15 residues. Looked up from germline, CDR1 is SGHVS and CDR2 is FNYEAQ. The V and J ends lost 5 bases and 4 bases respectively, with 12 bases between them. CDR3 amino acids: CASSPGVTGANVLTF. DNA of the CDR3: TGTGCCAGCAGCCCGGGGGTTACCGGGGCCAACGTCCTGACTTTC.

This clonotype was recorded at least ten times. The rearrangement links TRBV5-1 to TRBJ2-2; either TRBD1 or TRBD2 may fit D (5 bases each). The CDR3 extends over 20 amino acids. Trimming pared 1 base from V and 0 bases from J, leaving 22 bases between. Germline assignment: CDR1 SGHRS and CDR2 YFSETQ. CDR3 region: CASSLFPVDGTPANTGELFF. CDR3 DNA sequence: TGCGCCAGCAGCTTGTTTCCTGTAGACGGGACGCCCGCGAACACCGGGGAGCTGTTTTTT.

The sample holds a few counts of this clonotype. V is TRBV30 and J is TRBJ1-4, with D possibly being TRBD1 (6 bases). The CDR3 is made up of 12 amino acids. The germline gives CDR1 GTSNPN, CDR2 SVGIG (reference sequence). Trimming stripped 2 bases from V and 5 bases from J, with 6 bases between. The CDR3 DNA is TGTGCCTGGAGTCAGGGGAATGAAAAACTGTTTTTT. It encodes CAWSQGNEKLFF.

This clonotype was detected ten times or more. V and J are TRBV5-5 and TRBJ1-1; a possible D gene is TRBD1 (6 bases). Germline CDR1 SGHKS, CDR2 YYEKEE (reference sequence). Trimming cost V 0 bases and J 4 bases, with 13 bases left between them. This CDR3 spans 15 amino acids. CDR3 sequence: CASSLVGGGSTEAFF. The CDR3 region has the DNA TGTGCCAGCAGCTTGGTGGGGGGCGGAAGCACTGAAGCTTTCTTT.

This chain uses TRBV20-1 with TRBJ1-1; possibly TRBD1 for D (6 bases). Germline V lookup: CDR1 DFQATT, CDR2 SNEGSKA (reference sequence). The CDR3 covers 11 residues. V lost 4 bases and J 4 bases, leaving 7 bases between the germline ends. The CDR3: CSAIRGTEAFF. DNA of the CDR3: TGCAGTGCTATCAGGGGCACTGAAGCTTTCTTT.

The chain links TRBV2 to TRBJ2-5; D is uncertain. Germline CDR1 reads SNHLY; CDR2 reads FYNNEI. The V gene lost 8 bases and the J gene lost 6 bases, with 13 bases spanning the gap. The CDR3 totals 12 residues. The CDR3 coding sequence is TGTGCCAGCGCGCCAATCATAAAGACCCAGTACTTC. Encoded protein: CASAPIIKTQYF.

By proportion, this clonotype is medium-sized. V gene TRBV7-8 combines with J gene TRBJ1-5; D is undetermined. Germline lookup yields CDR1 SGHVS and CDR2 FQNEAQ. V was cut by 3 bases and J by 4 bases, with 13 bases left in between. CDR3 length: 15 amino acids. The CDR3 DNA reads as TGTGCCAGCAGCTTCCTTGCACTGGGAAATCAGCCCCAGCATTTT. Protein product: CASSFLALGNQPQHF.

The CDR3 sequence: CASRSGTGGAYEQFF. CDR3 bases: TGCGCCAGCAGGTCGGGGACAGGGGGCGCCTATGAGCAGTTCTTC. This chain connects TRBV10-2 to TRBJ2-1; 12 nucleotides match TRBD1. Germline V lookup: CDR1 WSHSY, CDR2 SAAADI. The CDR3 is made up of 15 amino acids. The trim removed 6 bases at V and 8 bases at J, leaving 8 bases unmatched.

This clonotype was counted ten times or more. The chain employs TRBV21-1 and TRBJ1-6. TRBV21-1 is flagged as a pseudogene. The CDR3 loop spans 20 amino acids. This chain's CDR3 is CASSNKLWTFTVSYNSPLHF. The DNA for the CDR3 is TGTGCCAGCAGCAACAAGCTATGGACGTTTACAGTCTCCTATAATTCACCCCTCCACTTT.

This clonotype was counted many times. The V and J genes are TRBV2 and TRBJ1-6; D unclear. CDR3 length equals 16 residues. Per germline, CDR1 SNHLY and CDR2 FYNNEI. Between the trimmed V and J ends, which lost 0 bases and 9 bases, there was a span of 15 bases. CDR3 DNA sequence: TGTGCCAGCAGTGAAGCCCGGTCCTCAGTCGGTTCACCCCTCCACTTT. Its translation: CASSEARSSVGSPLHF.

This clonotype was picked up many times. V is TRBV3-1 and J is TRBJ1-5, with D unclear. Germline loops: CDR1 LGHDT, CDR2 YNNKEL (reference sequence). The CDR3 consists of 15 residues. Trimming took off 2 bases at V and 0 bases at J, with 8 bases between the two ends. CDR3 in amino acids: CASSQYGSSNQPQHF. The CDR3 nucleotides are TGTGCCAGCAGCCAATACGGCAGTAGCAATCAGCCCCAGCATTTT.

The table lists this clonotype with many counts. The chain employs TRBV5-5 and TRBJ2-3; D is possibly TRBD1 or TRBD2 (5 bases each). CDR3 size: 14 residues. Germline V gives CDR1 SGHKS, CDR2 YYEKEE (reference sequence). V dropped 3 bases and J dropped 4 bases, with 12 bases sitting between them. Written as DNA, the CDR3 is TGTGCCAGCAGCTCCGAGTGGGGGTCAGATACGCAGTATTTT. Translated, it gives CASSSEWGSDTQYF.

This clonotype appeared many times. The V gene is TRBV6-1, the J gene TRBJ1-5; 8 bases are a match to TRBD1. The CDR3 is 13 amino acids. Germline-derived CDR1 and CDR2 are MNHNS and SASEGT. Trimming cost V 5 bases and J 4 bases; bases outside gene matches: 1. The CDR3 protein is CASSRQGNQPQHF. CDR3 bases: TGTGCCAGCAGTCGACAGGGGAATCAGCCCCAGCATTTT.

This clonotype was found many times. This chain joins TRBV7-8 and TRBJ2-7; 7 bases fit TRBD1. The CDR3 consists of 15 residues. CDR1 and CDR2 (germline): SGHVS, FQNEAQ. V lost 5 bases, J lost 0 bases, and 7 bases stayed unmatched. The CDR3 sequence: CASSLIRDSSYEQYF. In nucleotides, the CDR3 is TGTGCCAGCAGCCTTATACGGGACAGCTCCTACGAGCAGTACTTC.

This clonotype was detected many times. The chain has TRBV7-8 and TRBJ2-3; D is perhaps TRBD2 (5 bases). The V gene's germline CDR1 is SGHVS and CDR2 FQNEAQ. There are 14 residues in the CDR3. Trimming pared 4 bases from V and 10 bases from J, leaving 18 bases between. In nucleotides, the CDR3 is TGTGCCAGCAGCTCCAGTGGCCGCCCCGGGGCGCAGTATTTT. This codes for CASSSSGRPGAQYF.

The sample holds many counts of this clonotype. CDR3 nucleotides: TGTGCCAGTACTACCCGGGACAGAGGAAATTATGGCTACACCTTC. Its translation is CASTTRDRGNYGYTF. The chain links TRBV19 to TRBJ1-2, with 7 bases lining up with TRBD1. The V and J ends lost 7 bases and 5 bases, in that order; junction bases with no gene match: 13. The CDR3 length is 15 residues. Looked up from germline, CDR1 is LNHDA and CDR2 is SQIVND (reference sequence).